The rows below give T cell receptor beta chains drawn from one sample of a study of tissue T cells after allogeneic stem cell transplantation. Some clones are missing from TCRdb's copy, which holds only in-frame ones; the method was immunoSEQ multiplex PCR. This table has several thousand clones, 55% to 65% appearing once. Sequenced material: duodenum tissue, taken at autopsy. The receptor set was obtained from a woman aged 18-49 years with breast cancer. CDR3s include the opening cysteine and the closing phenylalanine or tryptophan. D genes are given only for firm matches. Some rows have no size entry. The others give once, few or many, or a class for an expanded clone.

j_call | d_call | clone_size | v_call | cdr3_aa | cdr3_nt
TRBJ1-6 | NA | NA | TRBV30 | CAWSVDSNSPLHF | TGTGCCTGGAGCGTGGACAGTAATTCACCCCTCCACTTT
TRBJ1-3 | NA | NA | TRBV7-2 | CASSLALGGNTIYF | TGTGCCAGCAGCTTAGCGCTTGGGGGAAACACCATATATTTT
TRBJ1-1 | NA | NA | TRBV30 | CAWSRDTSMNTEAFF | TGTGCCTGGAGTCGGGACACCAGTATGAACACTGAAGCTTTCTTT
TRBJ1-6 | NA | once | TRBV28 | CASSGVQGSYSPLHF | TGTGCCAGCAGTGGGGTCCAGGGAAGTTACTCACCCCTCCACTTT
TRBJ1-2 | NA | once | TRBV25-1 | CASSEYALNYGYTF | TGTGCCAGCAGTGAATATGCACTGAACTATGGCTACACCTTC
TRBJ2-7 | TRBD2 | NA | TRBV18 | CASSPRSGRIDEQYF | TGTGCCAGCTCACCACGTAGCGGGAGGATCGACGAGCAGTACTTC
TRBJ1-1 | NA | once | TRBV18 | CASSPGTEAFF | TGTGCCAGCTCACCAGGGACTGAAGCTTTCTTT
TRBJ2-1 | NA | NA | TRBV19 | CASKMGGANNEQFF | TGTGCCAGTAAGATGGGGGGGGCCAACAATGAGCAGTTCTTC
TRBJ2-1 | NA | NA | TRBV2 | CASSSQGGNEQFF | TGTGCCAGCAGTTCGCAGGGGGGCAATGAGCAGTTCTTC
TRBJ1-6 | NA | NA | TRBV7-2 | CASSPQAGRGINSPLHF | TGTGCCAGCAGCCCACAGGCGGGCCGGGGAATAAATTCACCCCTCCACTTT
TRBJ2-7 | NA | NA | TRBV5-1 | CASSFSHPLNTYEQYF | TGCGCCAGCAGCTTTTCACACCCACTGAATACCTACGAGCAGTACTTC
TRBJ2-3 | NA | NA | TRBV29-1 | CSVWTESQYF | TGCAGCGTTTGGACTGAGTCGCAGTATTTT
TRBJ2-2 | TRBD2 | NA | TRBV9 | CASSAGGGADNTGELFF | TGTGCCAGCAGCGCCGGGGGGGGCGCAGATAACACCGGGGAGCTGTTTTTT
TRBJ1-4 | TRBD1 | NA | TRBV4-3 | CASSRDRGEGMNEKLFF | TGCGCCAGCAGCCGGGACAGGGGGGAGGGGATGAATGAAAAACTGTTTTTT
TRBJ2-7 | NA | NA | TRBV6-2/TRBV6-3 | CASSYEIGQGEDEQYF | TGTGCCAGCAGTTATGAAATAGGCCAGGGCGAGGACGAGCAGTACTTC
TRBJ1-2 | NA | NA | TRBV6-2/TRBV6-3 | CASSYVSGYGYTF | TGTGCCAGCAGTTATGTATCGGGATATGGCTACACCTTC
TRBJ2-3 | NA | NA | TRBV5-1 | CASSLADSSTDTQYF | TGCGCCAGCAGCTTGGCGGACAGTAGCACAGATACGCAGTATTTT
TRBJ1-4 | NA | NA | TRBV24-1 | CATEGGVQGKLFF | TGTGCCACCGAGGGAGGGGTTCAAGGGAAACTGTTTTTT
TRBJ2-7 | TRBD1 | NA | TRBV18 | CASSPRTGPNEQYF | TGTGCCAGCTCACCACGGACAGGGCCCAACGAGCAGTACTTC
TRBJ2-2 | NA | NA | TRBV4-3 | CASSQGLYGTGELFF | TGCGCCAGCAGCCAAGGACTCTACGGCACCGGGGAGCTGTTTTTT
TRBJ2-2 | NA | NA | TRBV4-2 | CASSQDGNWNTGELFF | TGTGCCAGCAGCCAAGATGGCAACTGGAACACCGGGGAGCTGTTTTTT
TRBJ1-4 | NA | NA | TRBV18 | CASSQRGRGEKLFF | TGTGCCAGCTCACAGAGGGGCAGGGGCGAAAAACTGTTTTTT
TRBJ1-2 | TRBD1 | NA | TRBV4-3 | CASSQGGGTAGYGYTF | TGCGCCAGCAGCCAAGGGGGCGGGACAGCTGGCTATGGCTACACCTTC
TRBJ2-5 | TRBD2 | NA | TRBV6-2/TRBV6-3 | CASSFFSGGQYF | TGTGCCAGCAGTTTCTTCTCGGGGGGCCAGTACTTC
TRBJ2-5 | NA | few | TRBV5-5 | CASSQAPPETQYF | TGTGCCAGCAGCCAGGCCCCGCCGGAGACCCAGTACTTC
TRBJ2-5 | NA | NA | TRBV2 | CASSEEGGETQYF | TGTGCCAGCAGTGAGGAGGGGGGAGAGACCCAGTACTTC
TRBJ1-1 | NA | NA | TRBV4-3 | CASSLQGRDEAFF | TGCGCCAGCAGCCTTCAGGGTAGAGATGAAGCTTTCTTT
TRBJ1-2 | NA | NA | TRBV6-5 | CASSRDIFYGYTF | TGTGCCAGCAGTCGGGACATATTCTATGGCTACACCTTC
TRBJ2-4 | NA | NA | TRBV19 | CASSIRQPLRGLLKNIQYF | TGTGCCAGTAGTATTAGACAGCCACTGAGGGGTCTTCTCAAAAACATTCAGTACTTC
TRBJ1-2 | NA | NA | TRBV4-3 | CASSQSGENYGYTF | TGCGCCAGCAGCCAATCCGGGGAGAACTATGGCTACACCTTC
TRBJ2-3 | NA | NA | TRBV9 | CASSVVYGDSDTQYF | TGTGCCAGCAGCGTAGTGTACGGGGATTCAGATACGCAGTATTTT
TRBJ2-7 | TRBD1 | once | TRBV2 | CASSDPGQGAEQYF | TGTGCCAGCAGTGACCCGGGACAGGGTGCCGAGCAGTACTTC
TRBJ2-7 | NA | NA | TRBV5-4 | CASSLEPGAEQYF | TGTGCCAGCAGCTTGGAGCCGGGGGCCGAGCAGTACTTC
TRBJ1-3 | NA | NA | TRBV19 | CASSTSGTQGNTIYF | TGTGCCAGTAGTACGAGCGGGACGCAAGGAAACACCATATATTTT
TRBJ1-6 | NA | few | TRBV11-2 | CASRGGGLSPLHF | TGTGCCAGCCGCGGGGGGGGTTTATCACCCCTCCACTTT
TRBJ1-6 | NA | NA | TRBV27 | CASSFTNSPLHF | TGTGCCAGCAGTTTTACTAATTCACCCCTCCACTTT
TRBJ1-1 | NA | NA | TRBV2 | CASSLSEVTEAFF | TGTGCCAGCAGTCTGTCGGAAGTGACTGAAGCTTTCTTT
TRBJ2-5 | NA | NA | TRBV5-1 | CASSLKEQGGLETQYF | TGCGCCAGCAGCTTGAAAGAGCAGGGGGGTTTAGAGACCCAGTACTTC
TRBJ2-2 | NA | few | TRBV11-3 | CASSSGTQNTGELFF | TGTGCCAGCAGTTCCGGGACCCAGAACACCGGGGAGCTGTTTTTT
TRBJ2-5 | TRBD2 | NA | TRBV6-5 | CASGVAGEGETQYF | TGTGCCAGCGGGGTAGCGGGGGAGGGAGAGACCCAGTACTTC
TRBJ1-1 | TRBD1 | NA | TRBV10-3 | CAISGLEGATEAFF | TGTGCCATCAGTGGGCTGGAGGGGGCGACTGAAGCTTTCTTT
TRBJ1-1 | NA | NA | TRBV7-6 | CASTPVPSQGWSTEAFF | TGTGCCAGCACCCCGGTGCCTAGCCAGGGGTGGAGTACTGAAGCTTTCTTT
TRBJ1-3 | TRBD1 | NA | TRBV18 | CASSTGTASLGNTIYF | TGTGCCAGCTCAACGGGGACAGCATCGCTTGGAAACACCATATATTTT
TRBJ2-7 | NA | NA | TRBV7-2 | CASSLRGEKRYEQYF | TGTGCCAGCAGCTTACGTGGGGAAAAGAGGTACGAGCAGTACTTC
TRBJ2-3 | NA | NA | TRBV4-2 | CASRMTAESTDTQYF | TGTGCCAGCAGGATGACTGCCGAAAGCACAGATACGCAGTATTTT
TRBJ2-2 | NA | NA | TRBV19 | CASSDANTGELFF | TGTGCCAGTTCAGACGCGAACACCGGGGAGCTGTTTTTT
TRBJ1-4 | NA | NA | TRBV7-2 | CASSLGRRNEKLFF | TGTGCCAGCAGCTTAGGGCGGCGGAATGAAAAACTGTTTTTT
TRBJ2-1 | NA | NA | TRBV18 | CASSSDINEQFF | TGTGCCAGCTCCTCAGATATCAACGAGCAGTTCTTC